This TCR beta chain stems from a study of T cell responses to AZD1222 COVID-19 vaccine. This clone has a single count. What it binds is unknown. General study findings and limits: Donor demographics were predominantly white British with a female majority; clonal diversity may be underestimated.

Sequencing used immunoSEQ multiplex PCR; TCRdb keeps in-frame clones, though not all of them. The table has roughly 150,000 clones, about 87% seen once; the top ten hold under 2.5%. The TCR originated in an adult in good health. The sample was peripheral blood, taken on day 0 of AZD1222 vaccination.

CDR3 loop: CASSQSEQGSGANVLTF. CDR3 DNA sequence: TGCGCCAGCAGCCAAAGCGAACAGGGATCTGGGGCCAACGTCCTGACTTTC. The chain has TRBV4-3 and TRBJ2-6; D is possibly TRBD1 (6 bases). The CDR3 totals 17 residues. The germline V gene has CDR1 LGHNA and CDR2 YSLEER. The V gene lost 2 bases and the J gene lost 1 base, with 12 bases spanning the gap.